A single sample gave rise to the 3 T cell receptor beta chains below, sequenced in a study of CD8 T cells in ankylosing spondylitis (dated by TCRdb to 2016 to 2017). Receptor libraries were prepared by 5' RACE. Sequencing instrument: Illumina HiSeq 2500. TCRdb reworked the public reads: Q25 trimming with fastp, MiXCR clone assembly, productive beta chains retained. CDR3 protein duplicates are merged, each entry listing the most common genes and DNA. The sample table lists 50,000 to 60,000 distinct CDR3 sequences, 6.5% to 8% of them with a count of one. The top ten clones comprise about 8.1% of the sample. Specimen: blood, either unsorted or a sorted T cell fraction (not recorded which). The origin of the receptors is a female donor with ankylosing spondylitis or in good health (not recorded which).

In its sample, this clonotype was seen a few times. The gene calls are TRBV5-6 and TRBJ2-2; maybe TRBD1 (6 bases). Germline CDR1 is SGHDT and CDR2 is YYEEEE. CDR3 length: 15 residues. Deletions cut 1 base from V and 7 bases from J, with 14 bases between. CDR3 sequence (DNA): TGTGCCAGCAGCTTGATTAACAGGGTCTTCGGGGAGCTGTTTTTT. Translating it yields CASSLINRVFGELFF.

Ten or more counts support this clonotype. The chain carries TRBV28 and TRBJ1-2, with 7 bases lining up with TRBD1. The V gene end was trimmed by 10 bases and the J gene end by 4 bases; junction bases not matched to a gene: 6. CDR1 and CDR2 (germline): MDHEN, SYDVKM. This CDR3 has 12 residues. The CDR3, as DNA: TGTGCCACGACAGGGAGGGGCTATGGCTACACCTTC. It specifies CATTGRGYGYTF.

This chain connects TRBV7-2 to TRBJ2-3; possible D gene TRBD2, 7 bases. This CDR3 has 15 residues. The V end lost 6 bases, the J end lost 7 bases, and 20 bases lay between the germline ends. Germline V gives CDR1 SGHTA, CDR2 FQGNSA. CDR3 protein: CASSFGWGGLNTQYF. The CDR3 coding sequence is TGTGCCAGCAGTTTTGGTTGGGGGGGCTTAAATACGCAGTATTTT.